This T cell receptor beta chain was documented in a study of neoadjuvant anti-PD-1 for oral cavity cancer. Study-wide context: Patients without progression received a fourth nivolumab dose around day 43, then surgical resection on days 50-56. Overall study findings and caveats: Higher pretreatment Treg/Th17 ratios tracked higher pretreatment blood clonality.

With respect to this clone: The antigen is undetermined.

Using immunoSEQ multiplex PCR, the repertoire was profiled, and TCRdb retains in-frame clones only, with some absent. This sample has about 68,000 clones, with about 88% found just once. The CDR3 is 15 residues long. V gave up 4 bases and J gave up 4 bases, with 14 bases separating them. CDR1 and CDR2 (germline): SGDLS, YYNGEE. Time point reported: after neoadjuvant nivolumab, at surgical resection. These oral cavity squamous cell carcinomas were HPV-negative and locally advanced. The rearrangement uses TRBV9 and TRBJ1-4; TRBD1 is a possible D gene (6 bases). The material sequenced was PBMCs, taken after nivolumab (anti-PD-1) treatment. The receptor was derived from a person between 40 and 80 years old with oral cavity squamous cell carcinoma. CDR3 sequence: CASSPTGSGNEKLFF. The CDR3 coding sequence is TGTGCCAGCAGCCCAACAGGGTCAGGTAATGAAAAACTGTTTTTT.